These 22 T cell receptor beta chains share one sample of origin, sequenced in a study of T cell repertoires in cytomegalovirus infection. TCRdb ran MiXCR on the reads and lists one entry per CDR3 protein. Of approximately 400,000 distinct CDR3 sequences in the sample, 31% are singletons; the top ten hold roughly an eighth. Material: PBMCs. Source of these receptors: a human donor in good health (CMV status not recorded). Some clones in this sample may be carry-over from other donors' samples.

This clonotype was seen just once. This CDR3 is missing its conserved last phenylalanine or tryptophan, likely due to a read error. The chain joins TRBV12-3 or TRBV12-4 to TRBJ2-1; 7 positions agree with TRBD2. The CDR3 covers 14 residues. Unmatched junction bases numbered 2, after V lost 3 bases and J lost 3 bases. CDR3 in DNA: TGTGCCAGCAGTTTCGGGGGGAACTACAATGAGCAGTTCTTA. Protein sequence: CASSFGGNYNEQFL.

This clonotype occurred a few times. One end of the junction is discordant with germline, which a read error may explain. The rearrangement links TRBV4-1 to TRBJ1-3; D gene ambiguous. Germline lookup yields CDR1 MGHRA and CDR2 YSYEKL. There are 14 residues in the CDR3. CDR3 sequence (DNA): TGCGCCAGCAGCAAAGAACGGGCCCGCTACACCATCTATTTT. Translating gives CASSKERARYTIYF.

This clonotype was found a few times. This sequence joins TRBV6-6 and TRBJ2-1; TRBD1 matches at 7 bases. Germline V lookup: CDR1 MNHNY, CDR2 SVGAGI (reference sequence). The CDR3 loop spans 14 amino acids. V dropped 4 bases and J dropped 7; count of bases not matched to a gene: 7. The CDR3: CASSSGQAINEQFF. The CDR3 coding sequence is TGTGCCAGCAGTTCCGGACAGGCAATTAATGAGCAGTTCTTC.

The chain uses TRBV7-9 and TRBJ2-3; D is unclear. The CDR3 sequence is 12 residues long. Germline V gene data show CDR1 as SEHNR and CDR2 as FQNEAQ (reference sequence). Trimming removed 1 base at V and 7 bases at J, with 6 bases between. In DNA, the CDR3 is TGTGCCAGCAGCTTAGAAGGGAATACGCAGTATTTT. The encoded protein is CASSLEGNTQYF.

With respect to this clonotype: This clone may be a read error of a much larger clone one base away. J is TRBJ2-7 and V is TRBV28; 7 bases agree with TRBD1. Germline V gene data show CDR1 as MDHEN and CDR2 as SYDVKM. The J segment lost 6 bases and the V segment lost 5 bases, leaving 13 bases of the junction unmatched. This CDR3 has 15 residues. The CDR3 sequence: CASSEKGAIPSEQYF. CDR3 nucleotides: TGTGCCAGCAGTGAAAAGGGGGCTATACCCTCCGAGCAGTACTTC.

The chain combines TRBV5-1 with TRBJ2-5; tentatively, D is TRBD1 (6 bases). The CDR3 sequence is 15 residues long. Trimming shortened V by 4 bases and J by 0 bases, and 13 bases separated the two germline ends. Germline CDR1 SGHRS, CDR2 YFSETQ. The CDR3 bases are TGCGCCAGCAGCCATGGACAGACGTACCAAGAGACCCAGTACTTC. It yields the protein CASSHGQTYQETQYF.

In its sample, this clonotype was seen once. J is TRBJ1-4 and V is TRBV29-1; D uncertain. The germline CDR1 and CDR2 sequences are SQVTM and ANQGSEA. The CDR3 is 12 residues long. V gave up 4 bases and J gave up 2 bases, with 5 bases separating them. CDR3 sequence (DNA): TGCAGCGTTGCCGGCACTAATGAAAAACTGTTTTTT. Protein product: CSVAGTNEKLFF.

This clonotype occurred a few times. This sequence joins TRBV29-1 and TRBJ2-1; D gene unclear. V dropped 7 bases and J dropped 2 bases, with 15 bases sitting between them. Germline values: CDR1 SQVTM, CDR2 ANQGSEA. CDR3 length: 14 residues. CDR3 in amino acids: CSALSKSTYNEQFF. CDR3 in DNA: TGCAGCGCTCTAAGTAAGTCGACCTACAATGAGCAGTTCTTC.

The chain has TRBV6-2 or TRBV6-3 and TRBJ2-1, with D possibly matching TRBD2 (7 bases). V was pared by 2 bases and J by 0 bases, with 11 bases between. This CDR3 region has 16 residues. Germline V lookup: CDR1 MNHEY, CDR2 SVGEGT. The CDR3 reads CASSYRGGGSYNEQFF. DNA of the CDR3: TGTGCCAGCAGTTACAGGGGGGGGGGCTCCTACAATGAGCAGTTCTTC.

There are a few counts of this clonotype. V is TRBV24-1 and J is TRBJ1-1; 8 bases line up with TRBD1. The CDR3 has 14 residues. CDR1 and CDR2 from the germline V gene are KGHDR and SFDVKD. V trimming: 4 bases; J trimming: 4 bases; junction bases outside the gene matches: 4. The CDR3 nucleotides are TGTGCCACCAGTGAATCAGGGGGCCGCACTGAAGCTTTCTTT. This codes for CATSESGGRTEAFF.

The chain carries TRBV19 and TRBJ2-3; 8 bases are a match to TRBD2. Germline CDR1 is LNHDA and CDR2 is SQIVND (reference sequence). J gave up 3 bases and V 5 bases, and 10 bases lay outside the gene matches. This CDR3 comprises 16 residues. The CDR3: CASSPRTSGATDTQYF. For the CDR3, the DNA is TGTGCCAGTAGTCCTCGAACTAGCGGAGCAACAGATACGCAGTATTTT.

This clonotype was counted ten times or more. The chain employs TRBV7-8 and TRBJ2-7; tentatively, D is TRBD1 (5 bases). CDR1 is SGHVS, CDR2 FQNEAQ, per germline. V shed 5 bases and J shed 2 bases, with 16 bases lying between them. CDR3 length: 15 amino acids. The CDR3 DNA follows: TGTGCCAGCAGCCACGAGACAGCCCCCGCCTACGAGCAGTACTTC. Translating it yields CASSHETAPAYEQYF.

This clonotype was counted between two and nine times. This chain uses TRBV5-3 with TRBJ2-3, with D maybe TRBD1 (7 bases). TRBV5-3 is an open reading frame, and its role is uncertain. This CDR3 contains 16 residues. Trimming shortened V by 8 bases and J by 4 bases, and 23 bases separated the two germline ends. CDR3 coding DNA: TGTGCCAGCAGCAACCTTGCCAGGGGGGTGCCAGATACGCAGTATTTT. Residues: CASSNLARGVPDTQYF.

In its sample, this clonotype was seen a few times. The rearrangement links TRBV5-6 to TRBJ1-1; 9 bases align to TRBD1. The V segment lost 6 bases and the J segment 2 bases; nucleotides outside the gene matches: 11. CDR3 size: 16 residues. Germline CDR1 SGHDT, CDR2 YYEEEE. CDR3: CASTKRTGVTNTEAFF. CDR3 bases: TGTGCCAGCACTAAAAGGACAGGGGTAACTAACACTGAAGCTTTCTTT.

The count of this clonotype is one. The chain employs TRBV20-1 and TRBJ2-5; 11 bases fit TRBD1. In germline, CDR1 is DFQATT, CDR2 SNEGSKA (reference sequence). This CDR3 spans 14 amino acids. The V segment lost 6 bases and the J segment 4 bases; nucleotides outside the gene matches: 7. CDR3 DNA: TGCAGTGCCCTCGGGGGGACAGGGGGAGAGACCCAGTACTTC. The encoded protein is CSALGGTGGETQYF.

The gene calls are TRBV7-9 and TRBJ2-5; 7 nucleotides match TRBD2. Germline CDR1 is SEHNR and CDR2 is FQNEAQ (reference sequence). V was pared by 5 bases and J by 5 bases, with 11 bases of the junction left unmatched. The CDR3 has 15 residues. The chain's CDR3 is CASSQYGGGFETQYF. The CDR3 region has the DNA TGTGCCAGCAGCCAGTACGGGGGAGGGTTCGAGACCCAGTACTTC.

The V call is TRBV7-2, the J call TRBJ2-2; the match to TRBD1 covers 11 bases. After removal of 5 bases from V and 3 bases from J, the junction contained 5 bases not matched to a gene. CDR1 is SGHTA, CDR2 FQGNSA, per germline. CDR3 length: 16 amino acids. Here the CDR3 DNA reads TGTGCCAGCAGCCGGGACAGGGGGAGCGACACCGGGGAGCTGTTTTTT. Translating gives CASSRDRGSDTGELFF.

For this clonotype: One junction end does not reproduce the germline sequence, and a read error may be involved. The chain links TRBV7-6 to TRBJ2-3; no clear D gene. This CDR3 comprises 14 residues. CDR1 SGHVS and CDR2 FNYEAQ come from the germline V gene. This CDR3 is CASSLAGLVDTQSF. The CDR3 coding sequence is TGTGCCAGCAGCTTAGCGGGGTTGGTAGATACGCAGTCTTTT.

This clonotype has ten or more counts. This chain uses TRBV7-2 with TRBJ2-2; 7 nucleotides match TRBD1. V shed 7 bases and J 0 bases; nucleotides not matched to a gene: 8. The CDR3 has 16 amino acids. Germline values: CDR1 SGHTA, CDR2 FQGNSA. The CDR3 DNA follows: TGTGCCAGCAACCCCCGCGGACAGGCGAACACCGGGGAGCTGTTTTTT. It specifies CASNPRGQANTGELFF.

V gene TRBV7-3 combines with J gene TRBJ2-7; 7 bases fit TRBD2. Trimming at V came to 6 bases and at J to 7 bases, leaving 3 bases not matched to a gene. The CDR3 consists of 11 residues. CDR1 is SGHTA, CDR2 FQGTGA, per germline. This CDR3 reads CASSDGGEQYF. The CDR3, as DNA: TGTGCCAGCAGTGACGGGGGGGAGCAGTACTTC.

This clonotype came up a few times. The J gene is TRBJ1-5, the V gene TRBV12-3 or TRBV12-4; 8 bases agree with TRBD1. The CDR3 is made up of 14 amino acids. Germline trimming cut 6 bases from V and 6 bases from J; bases unmatched to any gene: 7. CDR3 region: CASSLTGGAQPQHF. The CDR3, as DNA: TGTGCCAGCAGCCTTACAGGGGGAGCTCAGCCCCAGCATTTT.

This clonotype was picked up many times. The chain is built from TRBV12-3 or TRBV12-4 and TRBJ1-5, with D tentatively TRBD1 (6 bases). Between the trimmed V and J ends, which lost 5 bases and 7 bases, there was a span of 12 bases. CDR3 size: 13 residues. In nucleotides, the CDR3 is TGTGCCAGCAGTCACAGGGACGCGCAGCCCCAGCATTTT. This encodes CASSHRDAQPQHF.